One sample yielded the 3 T cell receptor beta chains listed below, sequenced in a study of early T cells in non-severe SARS-CoV-2 infection. TCRdb passed the 5' RACE reads through MiXCR, listing each CDR3 protein once. The sample carries about 62,000 distinct CDR3 sequences, approximately 10% recorded once. Sample: whole blood. Source of these receptors: an adult who was a healthcare worker with PCR-confirmed SARS-CoV-2 infection or an uninfected control (not recorded which).

This clonotype appeared many times. V is TRBV4-2 and J is TRBJ1-6; D remains unclear. V was clipped by 0 bases and J by 7 bases, with 13 bases between them. The CDR3 sequence is 16 residues long. The germline gives CDR1 LGHNA, CDR2 YNFKEQ. The DNA of the CDR3 is TGTGCCAGCAGCCAAGATTGGGCCCTGCGGAATTCACCCCTCCACTTT. It is translated as CASSQDWALRNSPLHF.

The table lists this clonotype with many counts. The chain recombines TRBV7-8 with TRBJ2-5, with D uncertain. The ends were cut back, 4 bases at V and 2 bases at J, with 14 bases in the middle. The CDR3 consists of 15 residues. In germline, CDR1 is SGHVS, CDR2 FQNEAQ. CDR3 DNA sequence: TGTGCCAGCAGCTCCGCCGGGTCCCTTCAAGAGACCCAGTACTTC. Its translation is CASSSAGSLQETQYF.

This clonotype was counted ten times or more. The J gene is TRBJ2-3, the V gene TRBV28, with a possible D match to TRBD2 (6 bases). This CDR3 has 16 residues. Deletions cut 2 bases from V and 2 bases from J, with 14 bases between. Germline assignment: CDR1 MDHEN and CDR2 SYDVKM. CDR3 bases: TGTGCCAGCAGTTTAACCGCGGGACGGCACACAGATACGCAGTATTTT. This gives the protein CASSLTAGRHTDTQYF.